Detailed here is one TCR beta chain. Antigen unknown. One entry per CDR3 protein results from TCRdb running MiXCR on the 5' RACE reads. The sample holds around 510,000 distinct CDR3 sequences; roughly a fifth are singletons and the top ten take about 8.2%. The sample comes from a study of T-cell memory formation after mild COVID-19. Study-level information: TCR clusters largely stayed donor specific.

Regarding the study as a whole: Those CD4+ clones that contracted were mainly in CM and EM (CD8+ ones in EMRA). From day 15 to 85, contracting clones were balanced between CD4 and CD8, whereas later expanders leaned toward CD4+.

The CDR3 length is 15 residues. The germline V and J ends were trimmed by 1 base and 5 bases, with 12 bases remaining between them. CDR1 LGHDT and CDR2 YNNKEL come from the germline V gene (reference sequence). What was sequenced was PBMCs or a T cell subset sorted from them (not recorded which). The receptor's source is an adult woman who had mild COVID-19 (a few samples of this study predate the infection). Cell type and time point are not known. The rearrangement joins TRBV3-1 to TRBJ2-1; the D is unclear. The CDR3 is CASSQGGSNHNEQFF. The CDR3 DNA reads TGTGCCAGCAGCCAAGGTGGCAGTAACCACAATGAGCAGTTCTTC.